This T cell receptor (beta chain) originates from a study of beta chain features in type 1 diabetes. Findings and caveats of the study: The naive, central memory and Treg TCRB repertoires looked more alike in patients than they did in healthy donors. Cells with high TCR expression could be over-represented when cDNA is sequenced. VDJ junctions from type 1 diabetes patients carried fewer insertions and larger deletions. All four CD4+ subsets of Type 1 diabetes patients contained TCRB CDR3s that were moderately but significantly shorter.

The germline CDR1 and CDR2 sequences are GTSNPN and SVGIG (reference sequence). The CDR3 consists of 11 residues. V was trimmed by 1 base and J by 6 bases, leaving 5 bases between them. Expressed TCRB transcripts were sequenced after all isolated RNA was converted to cDNA. Method: immunoSEQ multiplex PCR; TCRdb's copy keeps in-frame clones and lacks some. The sample has about 700,000 clones; 13% are singletons. This clone was picked up a small number of times. Antigen specificity is unknown. By way of CD45RO/CCR7/CD25/CD127/CD95/CD27, the CD4+ regulatory, stem cell-like memory, central memory and naive cells were sorted.

The rearrangement uses TRBV30 and TRBJ2-3; unclear D gene. The sequenced material came from naive CD4+ T cells from blood. The source of this sequence is a man between 18 and 29 years old with type 1 diabetes. CDR3 nucleotide sequence: TGTGCCTGGAGTGGGGTCGATACGCAGTATTTT. Its translation is CAWSGVDTQYF.